In this sample, the clone carrying this T cell receptor beta chain turned up a few times. Its target is unknown. The data originate from a study of T cell repertoires in cytomegalovirus infection. Study summary: Indications came from public TCR beta signatures; they pointed to CMV infection and to a matching HLA type. General study results and limits: Ex vivo responses were dominated by HLA-C-restricted CMV-specific TCR beta clonotypes. The study identified carriers of CMV plus the relevant HLA from cumulative public TCR beta family frequency.

TCRdb independently ran MiXCR on the reads; one entry per CDR3 protein. This table holds some 110,000 distinct CDR3 sequences, around a tenth found once. The CDR3 contains 13 residues. Trimming removed 1 base at V and 6 bases at J, with 12 bases between. Germline V gene data show CDR1 as SQVTM and CDR2 as ANQGSEA. What was sequenced was PBMCs, sequenced either directly or after in vitro stimulation (not recorded which). This chain joins TRBV29-1 and TRBJ1-1; D perhaps matches TRBD1 (5 bases). The source is a human donor in good health (CMV status not recorded). Some clones in this sample may be carry-over from other donors' samples. The CDR3: CSVEGLGVAEAFF. The CDR3, as DNA: TGCAGCGTTGAAGGTTTAGGGGTTGCTGAAGCTTTCTTT.